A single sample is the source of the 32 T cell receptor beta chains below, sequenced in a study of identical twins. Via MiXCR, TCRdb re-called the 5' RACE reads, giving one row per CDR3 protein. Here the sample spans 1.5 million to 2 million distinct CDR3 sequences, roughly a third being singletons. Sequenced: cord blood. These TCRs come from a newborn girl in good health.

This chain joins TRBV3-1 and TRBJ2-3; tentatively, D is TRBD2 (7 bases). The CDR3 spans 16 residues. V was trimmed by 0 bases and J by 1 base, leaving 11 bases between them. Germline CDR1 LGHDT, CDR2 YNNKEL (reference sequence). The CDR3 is CASSQEGGGGTDTQYF. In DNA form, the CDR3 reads TGTGCCAGCAGCCAAGAGGGAGGGGGGGGCACAGATACGCAGTATTTT.

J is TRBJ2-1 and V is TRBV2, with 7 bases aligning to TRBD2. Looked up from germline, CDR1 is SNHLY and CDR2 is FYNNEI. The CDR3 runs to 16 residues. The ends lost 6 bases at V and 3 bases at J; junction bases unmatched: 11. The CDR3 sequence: CASRETGTTHYNEQFF. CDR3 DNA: TGTGCCAGCAGGGAAACCGGGACTACCCACTACAATGAGCAGTTCTTC. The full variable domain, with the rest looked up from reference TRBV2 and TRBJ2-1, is EPEVTQTPSHQVTQMGQEVILRCVPISNHLYFYWYRQILGQKVEFLVSFYNNEISEKSEIFDDQFSVERPDGSNFTLKIRSTKLEDSAMYFCASRETGTTHYNEQFFGPGTRLTVL.

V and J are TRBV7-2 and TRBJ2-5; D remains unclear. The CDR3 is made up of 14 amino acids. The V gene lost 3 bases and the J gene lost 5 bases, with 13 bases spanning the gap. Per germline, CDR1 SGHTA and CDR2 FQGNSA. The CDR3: CASSFSGYVETQYF. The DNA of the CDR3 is TGTGCCAGCAGCTTCTCAGGCTACGTGGAGACCCAGTACTTC. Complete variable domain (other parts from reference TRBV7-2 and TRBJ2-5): GAGVSQSPSNKVTEKGKDVELRCDPISGHTALYWYRQSLGQGLEFLIYFQGNSAPDKSGLPSDRFSAERTGGSVSTLTIQRTQQEDSAVYLCASSFSGYVETQYFGPGTRLLVL.

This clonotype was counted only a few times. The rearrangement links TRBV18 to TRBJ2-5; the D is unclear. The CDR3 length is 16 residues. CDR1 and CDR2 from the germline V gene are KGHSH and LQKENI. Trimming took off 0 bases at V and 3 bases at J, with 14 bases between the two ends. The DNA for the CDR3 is TGTGCCAGCTCACCACCAGGTCCCTCAACTAAAGAGACCCAGTACTTC. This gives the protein CASSPPGPSTKETQYF.

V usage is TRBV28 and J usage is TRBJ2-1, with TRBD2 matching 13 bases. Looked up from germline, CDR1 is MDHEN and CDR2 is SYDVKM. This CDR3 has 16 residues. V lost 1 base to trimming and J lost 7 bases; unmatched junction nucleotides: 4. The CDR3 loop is CASSLLGLAGSNEQFF. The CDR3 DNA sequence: TGTGCCAGCAGTTTATTGGGACTAGCGGGGAGTAATGAGCAGTTCTTC. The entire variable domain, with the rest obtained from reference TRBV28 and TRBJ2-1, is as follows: DVKVTQSSRYLVKRTGEKVFLECVQDMDHENMFWYRQDPGLGLRLIYFSYDVKMKEKGDIPEGYSVSREKKERFSLILESASTNQTSMYLCASSLLGLAGSNEQFFGPGTRLTVL.

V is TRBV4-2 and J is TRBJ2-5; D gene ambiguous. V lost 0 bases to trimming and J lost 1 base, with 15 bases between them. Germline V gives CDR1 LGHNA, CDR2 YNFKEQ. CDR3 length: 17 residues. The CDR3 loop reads CASSQDPYTWSQETQYF. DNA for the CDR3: TGTGCCAGCAGCCAAGACCCTTATACGTGGAGCCAAGAGACCCAGTACTTC.

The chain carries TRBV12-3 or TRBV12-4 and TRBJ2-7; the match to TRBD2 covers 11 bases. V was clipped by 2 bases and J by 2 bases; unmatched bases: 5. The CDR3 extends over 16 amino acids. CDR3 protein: CASSLLRLAGTYEQYF. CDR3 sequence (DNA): TGTGCCAGCAGTTTACTCCGACTAGCGGGGACCTACGAGCAGTACTTC.

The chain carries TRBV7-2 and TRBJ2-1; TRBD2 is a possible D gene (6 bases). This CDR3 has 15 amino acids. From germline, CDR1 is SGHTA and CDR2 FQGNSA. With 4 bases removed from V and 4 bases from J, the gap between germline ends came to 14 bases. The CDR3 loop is CASSSRSGAYNEQFF. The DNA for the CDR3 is TGTGCCAGCAGCTCGCGGTCGGGAGCGTACAATGAGCAGTTCTTC.

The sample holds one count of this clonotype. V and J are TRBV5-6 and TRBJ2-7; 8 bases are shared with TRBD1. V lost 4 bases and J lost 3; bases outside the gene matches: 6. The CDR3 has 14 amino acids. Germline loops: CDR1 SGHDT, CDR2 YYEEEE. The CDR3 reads CASSAMTGDYEQYF. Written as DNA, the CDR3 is TGTGCCAGCAGCGCGATGACAGGGGACTACGAGCAGTACTTC.

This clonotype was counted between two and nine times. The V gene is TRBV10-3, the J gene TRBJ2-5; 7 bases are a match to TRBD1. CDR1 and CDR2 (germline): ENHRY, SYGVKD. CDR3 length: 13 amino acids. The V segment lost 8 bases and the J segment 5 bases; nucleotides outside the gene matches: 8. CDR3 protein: CAIGSRGLETQYF. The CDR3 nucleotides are TGTGCCATCGGGTCTAGGGGGCTTGAGACCCAGTACTTC.

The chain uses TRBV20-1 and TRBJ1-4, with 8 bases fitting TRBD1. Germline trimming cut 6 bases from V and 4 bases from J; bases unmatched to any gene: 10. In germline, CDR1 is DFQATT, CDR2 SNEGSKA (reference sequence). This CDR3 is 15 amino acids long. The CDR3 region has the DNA TGCAGTGCCCTGGCAGGGGGCAAGGTTAATGAAAAACTGTTTTTT. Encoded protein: CSALAGGKVNEKLFF.

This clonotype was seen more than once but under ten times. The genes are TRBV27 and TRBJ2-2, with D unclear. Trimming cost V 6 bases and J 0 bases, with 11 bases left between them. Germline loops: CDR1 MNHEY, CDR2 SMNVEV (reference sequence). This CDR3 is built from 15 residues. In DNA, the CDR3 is TGTGCCAGCAGCCTACAGACCTCGAACACCGGGGAGCTGTTTTTT. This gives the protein CASSLQTSNTGELFF.

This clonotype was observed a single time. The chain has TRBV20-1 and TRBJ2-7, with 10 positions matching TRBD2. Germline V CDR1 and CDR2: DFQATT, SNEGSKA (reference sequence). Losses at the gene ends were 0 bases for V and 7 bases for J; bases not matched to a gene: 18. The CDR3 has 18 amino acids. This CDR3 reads CSARDGASGRGMIWEQYF. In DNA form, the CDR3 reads TGCAGTGCTAGAGATGGCGCTAGCGGGAGAGGTATGATATGGGAGCAGTACTTC.

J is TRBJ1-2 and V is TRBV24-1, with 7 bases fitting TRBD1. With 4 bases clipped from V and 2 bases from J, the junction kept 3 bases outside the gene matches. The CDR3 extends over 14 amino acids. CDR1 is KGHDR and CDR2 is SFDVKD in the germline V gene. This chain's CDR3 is CATSDTGQNYGYTF. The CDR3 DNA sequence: TGTGCCACCAGTGACACGGGACAGAACTATGGCTACACCTTC.

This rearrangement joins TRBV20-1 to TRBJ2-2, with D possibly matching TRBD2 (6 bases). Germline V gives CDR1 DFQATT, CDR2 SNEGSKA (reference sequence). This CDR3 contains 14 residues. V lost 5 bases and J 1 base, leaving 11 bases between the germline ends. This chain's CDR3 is CSARPGRNTGELFF. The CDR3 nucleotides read TGCAGTGCTCGCCCCGGGAGGAACACCGGGGAGCTGTTTTTT.

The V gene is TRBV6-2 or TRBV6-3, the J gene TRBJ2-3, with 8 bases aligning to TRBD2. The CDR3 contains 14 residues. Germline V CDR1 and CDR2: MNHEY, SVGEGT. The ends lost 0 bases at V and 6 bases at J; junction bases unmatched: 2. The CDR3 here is CASSYSTGGDTQYF. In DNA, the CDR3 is TGTGCCAGCAGTTACTCGACGGGGGGGGATACGCAGTATTTT.

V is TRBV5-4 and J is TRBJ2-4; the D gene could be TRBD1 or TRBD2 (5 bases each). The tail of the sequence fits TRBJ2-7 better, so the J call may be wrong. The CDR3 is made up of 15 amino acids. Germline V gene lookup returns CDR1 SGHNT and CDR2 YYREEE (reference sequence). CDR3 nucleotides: TGTGCCAGCAGCTTACCGGGGCCCTCTTTGGACGAGCAGTACTTC. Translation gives CASSLPGPSLDEQYF.

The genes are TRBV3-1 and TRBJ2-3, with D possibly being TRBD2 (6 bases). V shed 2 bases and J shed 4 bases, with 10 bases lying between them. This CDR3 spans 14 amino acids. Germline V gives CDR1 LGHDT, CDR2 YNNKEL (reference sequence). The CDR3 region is CASSQRLVADTQYF. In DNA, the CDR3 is TGTGCCAGCAGCCAAAGACTAGTGGCAGATACGCAGTATTTT.

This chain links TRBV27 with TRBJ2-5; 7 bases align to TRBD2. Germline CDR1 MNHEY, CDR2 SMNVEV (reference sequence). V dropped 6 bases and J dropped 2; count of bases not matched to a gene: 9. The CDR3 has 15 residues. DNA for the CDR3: TGTGCCAGCAGCTTAAAAGCGGGGTGGCAAGAGACCCAGTACTTC. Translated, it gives CASSLKAGWQETQYF.

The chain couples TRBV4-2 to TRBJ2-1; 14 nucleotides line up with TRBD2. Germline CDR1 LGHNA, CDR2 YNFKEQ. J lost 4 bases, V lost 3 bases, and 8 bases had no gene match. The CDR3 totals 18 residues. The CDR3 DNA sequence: TGTGCCAGCAGCCAGGAAGGGACTAGCGGGGGCTTTTACAATGAGCAGTTCTTC. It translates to CASSQEGTSGGFYNEQFF.

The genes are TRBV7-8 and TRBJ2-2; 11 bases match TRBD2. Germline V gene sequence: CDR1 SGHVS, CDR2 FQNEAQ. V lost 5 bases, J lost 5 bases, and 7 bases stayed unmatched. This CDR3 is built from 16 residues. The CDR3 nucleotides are TGTGCCAGCAGCCCAAGACTAGCGGGATTAACCGGGGAGCTGTTTTTT. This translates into CASSPRLAGLTGELFF.

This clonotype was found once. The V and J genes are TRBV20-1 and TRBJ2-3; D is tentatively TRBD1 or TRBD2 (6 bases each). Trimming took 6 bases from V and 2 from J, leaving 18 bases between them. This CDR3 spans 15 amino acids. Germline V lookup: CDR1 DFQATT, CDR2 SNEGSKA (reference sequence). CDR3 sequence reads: CSADPAGHLTDTQYF. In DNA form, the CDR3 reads TGCAGTGCAGACCCGGCGGGACACCTCACAGATACGCAGTATTTT.

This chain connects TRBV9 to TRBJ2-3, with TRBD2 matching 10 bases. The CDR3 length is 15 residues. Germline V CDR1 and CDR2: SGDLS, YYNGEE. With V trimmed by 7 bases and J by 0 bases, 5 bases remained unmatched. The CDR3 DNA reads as TGTGCCAGCGGAATAGCGGGGGGTAGCACAGATACGCAGTATTTT. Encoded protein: CASGIAGGSTDTQYF. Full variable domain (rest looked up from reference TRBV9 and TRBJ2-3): DSGVTQTPKHLITATGQRVTLRCSPRSGDLSVYWYQQSLDQGLQFLIQYYNGEERAKGNILERFSAQQFPDLHSELNLSSLELGDSALYFCASGIAGGSTDTQYFGPGTRLTVL.

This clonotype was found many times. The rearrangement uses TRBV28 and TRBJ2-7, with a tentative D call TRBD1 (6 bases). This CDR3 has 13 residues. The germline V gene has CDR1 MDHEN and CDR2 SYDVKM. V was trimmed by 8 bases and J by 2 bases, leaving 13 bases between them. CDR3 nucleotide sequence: TGTGCCAGCGCCCCGGGACAAACCTACGAGCAGTACTTC. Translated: CASAPGQTYEQYF. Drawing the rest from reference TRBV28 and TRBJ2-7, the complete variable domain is DVKVTQSSRYLVKRTGEKVFLECVQDMDHENMFWYRQDPGLGLRLIYFSYDVKMKEKGDIPEGYSVSREKKERFSLILESASTNQTSMYLCASAPGQTYEQYFGPGTRLTVT.

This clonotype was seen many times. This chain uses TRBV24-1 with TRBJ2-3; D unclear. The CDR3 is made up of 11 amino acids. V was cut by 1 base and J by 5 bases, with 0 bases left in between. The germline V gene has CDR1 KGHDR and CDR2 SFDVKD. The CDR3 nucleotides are TGTGCCACCAGTGATTTAGATACGCAGTATTTT. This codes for CATSDLDTQYF.

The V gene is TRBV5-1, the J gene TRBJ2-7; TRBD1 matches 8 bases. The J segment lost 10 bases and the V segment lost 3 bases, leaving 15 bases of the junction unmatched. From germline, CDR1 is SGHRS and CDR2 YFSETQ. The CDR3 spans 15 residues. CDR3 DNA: TGCGCCAGCAGCTACGACAGGGGTGTTCGGGAGCCCCAGTACTTC. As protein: CASSYDRGVREPQYF.

The CDR3 sequence: CASSPRGTSGRRYEQYF. DNA of the CDR3: TGTGCCAGCAGCCCTAGAGGGACTAGCGGGAGAAGGTACGAGCAGTACTTC. The J gene is TRBJ2-7, the V gene TRBV7-9; TRBD2 aligns across 14 bases. Germline CDR1 is SEHNR and CDR2 is FQNEAQ (reference sequence). V shed 5 bases, J shed 4 bases, and the junction held 10 bases outside the gene matches. This CDR3 contains 17 residues.

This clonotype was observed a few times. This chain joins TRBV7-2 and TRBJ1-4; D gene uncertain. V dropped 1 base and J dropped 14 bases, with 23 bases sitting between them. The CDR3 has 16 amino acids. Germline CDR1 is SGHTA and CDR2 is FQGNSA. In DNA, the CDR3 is TGTGCCAGCAGCTTAGGGCCCGGGCGGAGACTGAAAAGTCTGTTTTTT. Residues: CASSLGPGRRLKSLFF.

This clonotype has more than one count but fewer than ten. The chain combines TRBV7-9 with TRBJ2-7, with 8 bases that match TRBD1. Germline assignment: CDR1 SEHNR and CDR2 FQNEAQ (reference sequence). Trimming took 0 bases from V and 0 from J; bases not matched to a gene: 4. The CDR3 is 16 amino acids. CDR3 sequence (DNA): TGTGCCAGCAGCTTAGCGCCAGGGGGCGCCTCCTACGAGCAGTACTTC. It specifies CASSLAPGGASYEQYF.

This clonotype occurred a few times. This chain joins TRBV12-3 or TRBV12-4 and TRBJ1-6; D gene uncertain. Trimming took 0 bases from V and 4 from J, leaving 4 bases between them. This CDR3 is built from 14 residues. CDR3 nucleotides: TGTGCCAGCAGTTTAGCCGTATATAATTCACCCCTCCACTTT. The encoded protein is CASSLAVYNSPLHF.

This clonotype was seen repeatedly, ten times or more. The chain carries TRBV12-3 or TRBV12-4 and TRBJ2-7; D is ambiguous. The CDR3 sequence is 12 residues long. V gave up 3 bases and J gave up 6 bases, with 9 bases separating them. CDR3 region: CASSFSLGEQYF. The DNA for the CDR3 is TGTGCCAGCAGTTTCAGCCTAGGCGAGCAGTACTTC.

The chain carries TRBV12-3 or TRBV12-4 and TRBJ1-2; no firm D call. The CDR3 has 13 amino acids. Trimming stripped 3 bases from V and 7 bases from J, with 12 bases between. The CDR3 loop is CASSFSSRGGYTF. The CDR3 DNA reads TGTGCCAGCAGTTTCAGTTCCCGGGGTGGCTACACCTTC.